The rows below give T cell receptor beta chains drawn from one sample of a study of blood T cell repertoires in COVID-19. Assay: immunoSEQ multiplex PCR; the TCRdb copy retains only in-frame clones and omits some. This table holds 75,000 or so clones, approximately 88% found once. Source material: peripheral blood. The receptor source for this set is a man aged 45-60 years with acute or convalescent COVID-19. Both conserved end residues are trimmed from each CDR3. The size field is filled for only some rows; it gives once, few, many or a size class.

cdr3_aa,clone_size,v_call
ASSPRPRGEQY,NA,TRBV9
ASSRIGQIYQPQH,NA,TRBV5-6
ASSVRGGGTDTQY,NA,TRBV6-4
ASSLTGTGLNEQF,NA,TRBV7-2
ASSIPGLRELF,NA,TRBV5-1
ASSKNRNTEAF,NA,TRBV5-1
ASSLRGLAGVGEQF,NA,TRBV5-1
AISPQKGRGANEQF,NA,TRBV10-3
ASSEAPAQY,NA,TRBV6-1
ASRRSDSNQPQH,NA,TRBV7-9
AWSAGQGYQPQH,NA,TRBV30
ASSAGSGNTIY,NA,TRBV28
ASSFSTSGGYNEQF,NA,TRBV5-4
ASSESSYSNQPQH,NA,TRBV2
ASSLSGRANNEQF,once,TRBV11-2
ASTEGKFRGYGYT,NA,TRBV6-5
ASSLGQGVNEQF,few,TRBV5-1
ASNLRGRTEAF,NA,TRBV5-5
ASSQDIEWEQY,NA,TRBV3-1/TRBV3-2
ASSLGGWQPQH,NA,TRBV7-8
ASSQVGRGDGYT,NA,TRBV4-1
ASSLGTSGGSEQY,once,TRBV27
ASSSQGPYGYT,NA,TRBV19
SVDRANTEAF,NA,TRBV29-1
ASSQGGTGELF,NA,TRBV4-2
ASSLDWVGGTVNYGYT,NA,TRBV5-1
ASSLPPGQGDTQY,NA,TRBV27
ASSFRGPDNEKLF,NA,TRBV28
ASSFRRLAGGQETQY,NA,TRBV7-3
ASSLQGAGEKETQY,NA,TRBV11-1
ASSQDRTGGYGYT,NA,TRBV3-1/TRBV3-2
ASSEQLNTEAF,NA,TRBV19
ASSPSTGTDTQY,NA,TRBV7-9
ASSSIAGGSTDTQY,NA,TRBV5-1
ASRDAGGSRDTQY,NA,TRBV28
ASSAGQSYGYT,once,TRBV12-3/TRBV12-4
ASSEAEFSETQY,NA,TRBV2
ASSRAGAPSYEQY,NA,TRBV3-1/TRBV3-2
SVEGDREGDTQY,NA,TRBV29-1
ASSYVTGGYEQY,NA,TRBV6-6
ASSSNNRGNEQY,NA,TRBV28
ASSDPRGATQY,once,TRBV25-1
ASSPGTVNQPQH,once,TRBV18
ASSRGTENTGELF,NA,TRBV19
ASSSRGSGYT,once,TRBV5-8